A single sample gave rise to the 4 T cell receptor beta chains below, sequenced in a study of cytomegalovirus exposure and HLA in healthy donors. Vbeta (60) and Jbeta (13) primers were used in the PCR. TCRdb's table, derived via immunoSEQ multiplex PCR, lists solely in-frame clones and lacks some. This sample has around 200,000 clones, with over 70% found just once. Sample: PBMCs. The receptor set was obtained from a woman in her sixties or seventies in good health and CMV-seropositive.

This sequence joins TRBV5-4 and TRBJ2-4, with 7 nucleotides matching TRBD2. With 4 bases clipped from V and 11 bases from J, the junction kept 9 bases outside the gene matches. The CDR3 totals 13 residues. Germline CDR1 and CDR2: SGHNT and YYREEE (reference sequence). The CDR3 bases are TGTGCCAGCAGCCCACCCTTTGGGGGGGTTCAGTACTTC. This codes for CASSPPFGGVQYF.

The chain joins TRBV18 to TRBJ1-4; 8 nucleotides line up with TRBD1. Unmatched junction bases numbered 3, after V lost 3 bases and J lost 3 bases. The CDR3 contains 15 residues. Germline V lookup: CDR1 KGHSH, CDR2 LQKENI. The CDR3, as DNA: TGTGCCAGCTCACCTAGGACAGGGTCTAATGAAAAACTGTTTTTT. Protein: CASSPRTGSNEKLFF. Full variable domain (outside the CDR3, taken from reference TRBV18 and TRBJ1-4): NAGVMQNPRHLVRRRGQEARLRCSPMKGHSHVYWYRQLPEEGLKFMVYLQKENIIDESGMPKERFSAEFPKEGPSILRIQQVVRGDSAAYFCASSPRTGSNEKLFFGSGTQLSVL.

The chain links TRBV2 to TRBJ2-1; 9 bases fit TRBD2. From germline, CDR1 is SNHLY and CDR2 FYNNEI. CDR3 size: 15 residues. The V segment lost 6 bases and the J segment 5 bases; nucleotides outside the gene matches: 8. The CDR3 loop reads CASRGAAGGHNEQFF. CDR3 sequence (DNA): TGTGCCAGCAGAGGGGCAGCGGGGGGCCACAATGAGCAGTTCTTC.

The V call is TRBV6-5, the J call TRBJ1-2, with 8 bases identical to TRBD1. Germline CDR1 and CDR2: MNHEY and SVGAGI. There are 13 residues in the CDR3. The junction had 7 bases not matched to a gene; V was cut back by 6 bases and J by 7 bases. As DNA, the CDR3 is TGTGCCAGCAGCTCAGGGGGCGTAGGTGGCTACACCTTC. This encodes CASSSGGVGGYTF.